Each of the 5 T cell receptor beta chains below was sequenced from the same sample in a study of T cells expressing NK-cell markers. TCRdb re-called the 5' RACE reads and shows each CDR3 protein once, DNA omitted. This sample's table has about 460,000 distinct CDR3 sequences. Material for sequencing was blood T cells: a sorted CD56 or NKG2C T cell subset, CD4+ or CD8+ T cells, or bulk PBMC T cells (not recorded which). The receptors here all came from a woman between 45 and 60 years old in good health.

The genes are TRBV4-2 and TRBJ1-2. In germline, CDR1 is LGHNA, CDR2 YNFKEQ. This CDR3 spans 13 amino acids. This CDR3 reads CASSQDGIVGYTF.

The chain couples TRBV24-1 to TRBJ2-2; there is no DNA to check the TCRdb D call of TRBD2. Germline V gives CDR1 KGHDR, CDR2 SFDVKD. The CDR3 spans 16 residues. The CDR3 spells CATSDTGTSGTGELFF.

This rearrangement joins TRBV12-3 or TRBV12-4 to TRBJ2-1; the D call of TRBD2 rests on TCRdb alone, since no DNA is present to check it. This CDR3 is built from 14 residues. The CDR3 reads CASSRTKGLSKQFF.

This chain uses TRBV28 with TRBJ2-2; the D gene TCRdb calls, TRBD1, cannot be checked with no DNA. This CDR3 has 11 residues. The V gene's germline CDR1 is MDHEN and CDR2 SYDVKM. Here the CDR3 reads CAIQGFGELFF.

The chain combines TRBV5-4 with TRBJ2-5. Germline CDR1 reads SGHNT; CDR2 reads YYREEE (reference sequence). This CDR3 comprises 14 residues. CDR3 protein: CASSLATAEETQYF.